Following are 10 T cell receptor beta chains from one sample sequenced in a study of shared clonotypes between healthy human individuals. The data were produced by immunoSEQ multiplex PCR, yet TCRdb's version contains in-frame clones alone and is incomplete. The table shows roughly 1 million clones, with 75% to 85% occurring only once. Material for sequencing was memory CD4+ T cells from PBMCs. Regarding subset: CD45RA-negative fraction. The source is a man between 18 and 35 years old in good health. Some clones in this sample may be carry-over from other donors' samples.

The CDR3 region has the DNA TGTGCCTGGAGTGTAATAGGGACGCAATGCTACACCTTC. It specifies CAWSVIGTQCYTF. The chain recombines TRBV30 with TRBJ1-2, with D perhaps TRBD1 (5 bases). The CDR3 has 13 amino acids. Per germline, CDR1 GTSNPN and CDR2 SVGIG (reference sequence). V was trimmed by 0 bases and J by 9 bases, leaving 14 bases between them. The full variable domain, with the rest looked up from reference TRBV30 and TRBJ1-2, is SQTIHQWPATLVQPVGSPLSLECTVEGTSNPNLYWYRQAAGRGLQLLFYSVGIGQISSEVPQNLSASRPQDRQFILSSKKLLLSDSGFYLCAWSVIGTQCYTFGSGTRLTVV.

The chain employs TRBV19 and TRBJ1-2, with TRBD1 identical over 7 bases. Per germline, CDR1 LNHDA and CDR2 SQIVND (reference sequence). J gave up 2 bases and V 1 base, and 10 bases lay outside the gene matches. The length of the CDR3 is 17 residues. The CDR3 DNA follows: TGTGCCAGTAGTATAGGGGGGACAGTCCATCAGAACTATGGCTACACCTTC. The encoded protein is CASSIGGTVHQNYGYTF. The whole variable domain, remainder taken from reference TRBV19 and TRBJ1-2, is DGGITQSPKYLFRKEGQNVTLSCEQNLNHDAMYWYRQDPGQGLRLIYYSQIVNDFQKGDIAEGYSVSREKKESFPLTVTSAQKNPTAFYLCASSIGGTVHQNYGYTFGSGTRLTVV.

The gene calls are TRBV28 and TRBJ1-1; D is undetermined. V dropped 6 bases and J dropped 5 bases, with 7 bases sitting between them. Germline V gives CDR1 MDHEN, CDR2 SYDVKM. This CDR3 spans 11 amino acids. In DNA form, the CDR3 reads TGTGCCAGCAGCCTTATGACTGAAGCTTTCTTT. It codes for CASSLMTEAFF.

This clone has only one observation. The V call is TRBV28, the J call TRBJ1-2; 12 positions agree with TRBD1. Trimming at V came to 6 bases and at J to 7 bases, leaving 9 bases not matched to a gene. The CDR3 loop spans 15 amino acids. From germline, CDR1 is MDHEN and CDR2 SYDVKM. CDR3 sequence: CASSSGTGGSVGYTF. The DNA for the CDR3 is TGTGCCAGCAGCTCCGGGACAGGGGGCTCTGTTGGCTACACCTTC.

The V call is TRBV5-4, the J call TRBJ2-3, with 9 bases fitting TRBD2. Germline V CDR1 and CDR2: SGHNT, YYREEE (reference sequence). Trimming at V came to 1 base and at J to 8 bases, leaving 8 bases not matched to a gene. The CDR3 contains 15 residues. CDR3: CASSLSLAGFGTQYF. The CDR3 DNA reads as TGTGCCAGCAGCTTGTCGCTAGCGGGATTTGGTACGCAGTATTTT.

The chain carries TRBV2 and TRBJ2-5; TRBD2 matches at 9 bases. V shed 1 base and J 2 bases; nucleotides not matched to a gene: 5. There are 16 residues in the CDR3. From germline, CDR1 is SNHLY and CDR2 FYNNEI. CDR3 region: CASSEVRTSVQETQYF. CDR3 bases: TGTGCCAGCAGTGAAGTGAGGACTAGCGTTCAAGAGACCCAGTACTTC.

There are a few counts of this clone. This chain connects TRBV29-1 to TRBJ1-1; D gene uncertain. The germline V gene encodes CDR1 SQVTM and CDR2 ANQGSEA. The V and J ends lost 5 bases and 2 bases respectively, with 12 bases between them. CDR3 size: 13 residues. The chain's CDR3 is CSVFLPLNTEAFF. In DNA form, the CDR3 reads TGCAGCGTTTTTCTTCCCCTTAACACTGAAGCTTTCTTT.

This chain uses TRBV11-2 with TRBJ2-2; D is possibly TRBD2 (5 bases). V lost 4 bases and J 8 bases, leaving 11 bases between the germline ends. The CDR3 is 13 residues long. CDR1 and CDR2 (germline): SGHAT, FQNNGV. DNA for the CDR3: TGTGCCAGCAGCTCCATAGCGAGGGGGGAGCTGTTTTTT. This encodes CASSSIARGELFF. The full variable domain, completed using reference TRBV11-2 and TRBJ2-2, is EAGVAQSPRYKIIEKRQSVAFWCNPISGHATLYWYQQILGQGPKLLIQFQNNGVVDDSQLPKDRFSAERLKGVDSTLKIQPAKLEDSAVYLCASSSIARGELFFGEGSRLTVL.

V gene TRBV11-2 combines with J gene TRBJ2-7, with 12 bases aligning to TRBD1. The CDR3 runs to 16 residues. Looked up from germline, CDR1 is SGHAT and CDR2 is FQNNGV. V was pared by 0 bases and J by 5 bases, with 5 bases of the junction left unmatched. The CDR3 nucleotides are TGTGCCAGCAGCTTAGATATAGGGACAGGGGGCCACGAGCAGTACTTC. Translating gives CASSLDIGTGGHEQYF.

The J gene is TRBJ1-2, the V gene TRBV14, with D possibly TRBD1 on 5 matching bases. Germline assignment: CDR1 SGHDN and CDR2 FVKESK. CDR3 length: 13 amino acids. V gave up 1 base and J gave up 8 bases, with 11 bases separating them. CDR3 in DNA: TGTGCCAGCAGCCAAGTGCAGGGAAGAGGCTACACCTTC. It codes for CASSQVQGRGYTF. The variable domain in full, with the rest retrieved from reference TRBV14 and TRBJ1-2, is EAGVTQFPSHSVIEKGQTVTLRCDPISGHDNLYWYRRVMGKEIKFLLHFVKESKQDESGMPNNRFLAERTGGTYSTLKVQPAELEDSGVYFCASSQVQGRGYTFGSGTRLTVV.